What follows are 32 T cell receptor beta chains derived from one specimen sequenced in a study of T cell changes during pregnancy in multiple sclerosis. The protocol was immunoSEQ multiplex PCR, while the TCRdb copy is restricted to in-frame clones and leaves out a portion. In the table there are fewer than 140,000 clones, roughly nine tenths of which are singletons. This sample comprised peripheral blood, obtained before pregnancy. These receptors came from a female donor with multiple sclerosis, enrolled in a pregnancy study.

The CDR3 loop reads CSVGRGYEQYF. The CDR3, as DNA: TGCAGCGTTGGACGGGGCTACGAGCAGTACTTC. The chain couples TRBV29-1 to TRBJ2-7; the D gene is possibly TRBD2 (5 bases). Trimming took off 4 bases at V and 3 bases at J, with 7 bases between the two ends. CDR1 and CDR2 (germline): SQVTM, ANQGSEA. The CDR3 contains 11 residues.

By share of the sample, this clone is large (0.1 to 1%). The rearrangement joins TRBV7-9 to TRBJ1-6; TRBD1 matches 7 bases. The J segment lost 6 bases and the V segment lost 6 bases, leaving 5 bases of the junction unmatched. This CDR3 comprises 14 residues. Germline V gives CDR1 SEHNR, CDR2 FQNEAQ (reference sequence). CDR3 DNA: TGTGCCAGCAGTGGGACAGACCCTAATTCACCCCTCCACTTT. This encodes CASSGTDPNSPLHF.

The rearrangement uses TRBV6-1 and TRBJ1-1, with a weak D call TRBD1 (6 bases). Trimming took 6 bases from V and 1 from J, leaving 12 bases between them. The CDR3 loop spans 14 amino acids. Looked up from germline, CDR1 is MNHNS and CDR2 is SASEGT. The CDR3 sequence is CASRKGQANTEAFF. In nucleotides, the CDR3 is TGTGCCAGCAGGAAGGGACAAGCGAACACTGAAGCTTTCTTT.

This chain joins TRBV30 and TRBJ2-6, with a possible D match to TRBD2 (6 bases). This CDR3 region has 15 residues. Germline assignment: CDR1 GTSNPN and CDR2 SVGIG (reference sequence). V was cut by 3 bases and J by 2 bases, with 11 bases left in between. CDR3 protein: CAWRQGLTGANVLTF. The CDR3 DNA reads as TGTGCCTGGAGGCAGGGACTGACTGGGGCCAACGTCCTGACTTTC.

The J gene is TRBJ2-3, the V gene TRBV4-3, with 9 bases fitting TRBD2. In germline, CDR1 is LGHNA, CDR2 YSLEER. J gave up 1 base and V 0 bases, and 8 bases lay outside the gene matches. The CDR3 is 18 amino acids. The CDR3 DNA follows: TGCGCCAGCAGCCAAGATCAAAAGCGGGGGGTCCGCACAGATACGCAGTATTTT. Its translation is CASSQDQKRGVRTDTQYF.

The CDR3 spells CASSGGGESDGYTF. For the CDR3, the DNA is TGTGCCAGCAGTGGGGGGGGCGAGTCTGATGGCTACACCTTC. This chain uses TRBV6-1 with TRBJ1-2; perhaps TRBD1 as D (6 bases). Trimming removed 4 bases from V and 6 bases from J, with 15 bases in between. The germline gives CDR1 MNHNS, CDR2 SASEGT. This CDR3 is built from 14 residues.

The J gene is TRBJ2-3, the V gene TRBV13; 11 nucleotides match TRBD2. Germline CDR1 PRHDT, CDR2 FYEKMQ (reference sequence). The CDR3 is made up of 17 amino acids. V was clipped by 1 base and J by 1 base; unmatched bases: 4. This CDR3 is CASSLVGSGGGTDTQYF. CDR3 DNA: TGTGCCAGCAGCTTAGTAGGTAGCGGGGGGGGCACAGATACGCAGTATTTT.

The J gene is TRBJ1-5, the V gene TRBV5-5, with D uncertain. Germline values: CDR1 SGHKS, CDR2 YYEKEE (reference sequence). The germline V and J ends were trimmed by 2 bases and 2 bases, with 11 bases remaining between them. The CDR3 sequence is 15 residues long. The DNA of the CDR3 is TGTGCCAGCAGCTTTCTTGAGGCAGGCAATCAGCCCCAGCATTTT. It translates to CASSFLEAGNQPQHF.

The chain joins TRBV5-5 to TRBJ1-1; D is possibly TRBD1 (5 bases). V shed 2 bases and J shed 2 bases, with 7 bases lying between them. Germline lookup yields CDR1 SGHKS and CDR2 YYEKEE (reference sequence). This CDR3 is built from 13 residues. CDR3 region: CASSFGGNTEAFF. The CDR3 DNA reads as TGTGCCAGCAGCTTCGGGGGAAACACTGAAGCTTTCTTT.

In this sample, this clone turned up a few times. The rearrangement uses TRBV27 and TRBJ2-2, with 12 bases fitting TRBD2. V dropped 6 bases and J dropped 3; count of bases not matched to a gene: 5. Germline values: CDR1 MNHEY, CDR2 SMNVEV (reference sequence). This CDR3 has 16 residues. The CDR3 protein is CASRTSGSLYTGELFF. The CDR3 bases are TGTGCCAGCAGGACTAGCGGGAGTCTGTACACCGGGGAGCTGTTTTTT.

V is TRBV9 and J is TRBJ1-1, with D possibly matching TRBD1 (5 bases). The germline gives CDR1 SGDLS, CDR2 YYNGEE. Trimming took 4 bases from V and 5 from J, leaving 18 bases between them. CDR3 length: 15 amino acids. This chain's CDR3 is CASSTTQGGLTEAFF. The CDR3 coding sequence is TGTGCCAGCAGCACAACCCAGGGTGGGTTAACTGAAGCTTTCTTT.

This chain joins TRBV9 and TRBJ2-5, with TRBD1 matching over 9 bases. The CDR3 length is 14 residues. Germline CDR1 SGDLS, CDR2 YYNGEE. Unmatched junction bases numbered 2, after V lost 2 bases and J lost 3 bases. CDR3 loop: CASSVGQGKETQYF. CDR3 sequence (DNA): TGTGCCAGCAGCGTGGGACAGGGCAAAGAGACCCAGTACTTC.

The J gene is TRBJ1-2, the V gene TRBV28; the D gene is possibly TRBD1 (6 bases). Germline CDR1 MDHEN, CDR2 SYDVKM. V lost 7 bases, J lost 4 bases, and 13 bases lay in between. The CDR3 runs to 13 residues. The DNA for the CDR3 is TGTGCCAGCACATCGGACAGACTCTATGGCTACACCTTC. Its translation is CASTSDRLYGYTF.

The rearrangement links TRBV10-3 to TRBJ2-7; 7 nucleotides match TRBD2. This CDR3 spans 12 amino acids. Germline lookup yields CDR1 ENHRY and CDR2 SYGVKD. J lost 5 bases, V lost 7 bases, and 5 bases had no gene match. The DNA of the CDR3 is TGTGCCATCACGGCGGGAGAGGACGAGCAGTACTTC. It specifies CAITAGEDEQYF.

The genes are TRBV29-1 and TRBJ2-3, with TRBD2 matching 9 bases. Germline-derived CDR1 and CDR2 are SQVTM and ANQGSEA. The CDR3 extends over 14 amino acids. Germline trimming cut 7 bases from V and 4 bases from J; bases unmatched to any gene: 9. The CDR3, as DNA: TGCAGCGCCGGAGCGGGAGGTTCGGCAGATACGCAGTATTTT. Amino acids: CSAGAGGSADTQYF.

The gene calls are TRBV7-8 and TRBJ2-1; TRBD2 matches 8 bases. The CDR3 loop spans 17 amino acids. The trim removed 1 base at V and 0 bases at J, leaving 5 bases unmatched. CDR1 and CDR2 (germline): SGHVS, FQNEAQ. The CDR3 sequence is CASSLVPRGASYNEQFF. In DNA, the CDR3 is TGTGCCAGCAGCTTAGTCCCGCGGGGGGCCTCCTACAATGAGCAGTTCTTC.

This clone showed up just a few times. This chain links TRBV19 with TRBJ1-5, with D tentatively TRBD1 (5 bases). This CDR3 comprises 15 residues. CDR1 is LNHDA, CDR2 SQIVND, per germline (reference sequence). V was clipped by 3 bases and J by 0 bases, with 9 bases between them. In nucleotides, the CDR3 is TGTGCCAGTAGTATCCCAGGGTATAGCAATCAGCCCCAGCATTTT. Protein sequence: CASSIPGYSNQPQHF.

The chain couples TRBV11-3 to TRBJ1-3, with D tentatively TRBD1 (5 bases). CDR1 and CDR2 from the germline V gene are SGHNT and YENEEA. This CDR3 spans 17 amino acids. The V end lost 0 bases, the J end lost 0 bases, and 12 bases lay between the germline ends. This CDR3 reads CASSLDRDFFSGNTIYF. For the CDR3, the DNA is TGTGCCAGCAGCTTAGATCGGGACTTTTTCTCTGGAAACACCATATATTTT.

This chain joins TRBV27 and TRBJ1-2, with 10 bases aligning to TRBD1. Germline CDR1 reads MNHEY; CDR2 reads SMNVEV (reference sequence). This CDR3 comprises 16 residues. Unmatched junction bases numbered 10, after V lost 5 bases and J lost 4 bases. The CDR3 loop reads CASSLMRTGGPYGYTF. The CDR3 DNA follows: TGTGCCAGCAGTCTTATGAGGACAGGGGGACCCTATGGCTACACCTTC.

The chain has TRBV6-5 and TRBJ1-6, with 7 nucleotides matching TRBD1. The germline gives CDR1 MNHEY, CDR2 SVGAGI. The V and J ends lost 2 bases and 8 bases, in that order; junction bases with no gene match: 3. The CDR3 spans 14 residues. This CDR3 is CASSYPGGHSPLHF. The CDR3 region has the DNA TGTGCCAGCAGTTACCCAGGGGGTCATTCACCCCTCCACTTT.

This chain links TRBV28 with TRBJ2-7; 9 bases match TRBD1. CDR3 size: 16 residues. Germline V lookup: CDR1 MDHEN, CDR2 SYDVKM. V trimming: 6 bases; J trimming: 2 bases; junction bases outside the gene matches: 11. The CDR3: CASSYTPTGGAYEQYF. The CDR3 bases are TGTGCCAGCAGCTACACTCCGACAGGGGGGGCCTACGAGCAGTACTTC.

The chain carries TRBV27 and TRBJ2-7, with D maybe TRBD1 (6 bases). V was trimmed by 2 bases and J by 2 bases, leaving 10 bases between them. Looked up from germline, CDR1 is MNHEY and CDR2 is SMNVEV (reference sequence). This CDR3 region has 14 residues. The CDR3: CASSLVGHTYEQYF. The CDR3 nucleotides read TGTGCCAGCAGTTTAGTGGGACATACCTACGAGCAGTACTTC.

The chain recombines TRBV23-1 with TRBJ2-1; 9 bases are shared with TRBD1. TRBV23-1 belongs to the ORF category, with a function that is uncertain. With V trimmed by 4 bases and J by 5 bases, 3 bases remained unmatched. The CDR3 runs 14 residues. This CDR3 reads CASSRQGVDNEQFF. DNA of the CDR3: TGCGCCAGCAGTCGACAGGGGGTGGACAATGAGCAGTTCTTC.

The rearrangement joins TRBV5-6 to TRBJ2-1; D is possibly TRBD1 (5 bases). The CDR3 totals 13 residues. Trimming left V 4 bases short and J 3 bases short, with 8 bases between. CDR1 is SGHDT and CDR2 is YYEEEE in the germline V gene. CDR3 in DNA: TGTGCCAGCAGCCAAGACAGCTACAATGAGCAGTTCTTC. As protein: CASSQDSYNEQFF.

The rearrangement joins TRBV6-1 to TRBJ2-3; 10 nucleotides align to TRBD1. The V gene's germline CDR1 is MNHNS and CDR2 SASEGT. V lost 7 bases and J lost 4; bases outside the gene matches: 8. The CDR3 is 15 residues long. The CDR3 coding sequence is TGTGCCAGCACTCCGGGACAGGGGTTTGCAGATACGCAGTATTTT. Its translation: CASTPGQGFADTQYF.

The chain links TRBV5-1 to TRBJ2-5, with 10 bases identical to TRBD2. The ends lost 7 bases at V and 4 bases at J; junction bases unmatched: 13. This CDR3 is 16 amino acids long. Per the germline V gene, CDR1 is SGHRS and CDR2 is YFSETQ. The CDR3 DNA reads as TGCGCCAGCTGCCGCGGGGTAGCGGGGGGACGAGAGACCCAGTACTTC. It translates to CASCRGVAGGRETQYF.

The chain recombines TRBV27 with TRBJ2-7, with TRBD1 matching 10 bases. V shed 8 bases and J 6 bases; nucleotides not matched to a gene: 10. This CDR3 is built from 14 residues. The germline V gene encodes CDR1 MNHEY and CDR2 SMNVEV (reference sequence). DNA for the CDR3: TGTGCCAGCGGCTCCGGGACAGGGGCAAGCGAGCAGTACTTC. The encoded protein is CASGSGTGASEQYF.

V gene TRBV11-3 combines with J gene TRBJ2-2, with 12 bases identical to TRBD1. This CDR3 spans 19 amino acids. Looked up from germline, CDR1 is SGHNT and CDR2 is YENEEA. V lost 0 bases and J lost 4; bases outside the gene matches: 9. CDR3 sequence (DNA): TGTGCCAGCAGCTTAGAGTTTGGGACAGGGGGCCGGGGCACCGGGGAGCTGTTTTTT. It is translated as CASSLEFGTGGRGTGELFF. Variable domain in full (rest from reference TRBV11-3 and TRBJ2-2): EAGVVQSPRYKIIEKKQPVAFWCNPISGHNTLYWYLQNLGQGPELLIRYENEEAVDDSQLPKDRFSAERLKGVDSTLKIQPAELGDSAVYLCASSLEFGTGGRGTGELFFGEGSRLTVL.

The CDR3: CAIMPDKAAEQYF. The CDR3 bases are TGTGCCATCATGCCAGACAAAGCGGCCGAGCAGTACTTC. This rearrangement joins TRBV10-3 to TRBJ2-7; D is possibly TRBD2 (5 bases). Germline V gene lookup returns CDR1 ENHRY and CDR2 SYGVKD. The CDR3 covers 13 residues. Trimming shortened V by 7 bases and J by 6 bases, and 16 bases separated the two germline ends.

In its sample, this clone was seen once. CDR3 sequence: CASSYARPGHGNTIYF. The CDR3 region has the DNA TGTGCCAGCAGTTACGCCCGACCAGGGCACGGAAACACCATATATTTT. The chain couples TRBV6-5 to TRBJ1-3; TRBD1 might be the D (5 bases). The germline V gene has CDR1 MNHEY and CDR2 SVGAGI. The CDR3 is 16 amino acids. V lost 2 bases to trimming and J lost 4 bases, with 15 bases between them.

Written as DNA, the CDR3 is TGTGCCAGCAGTTATGTAGGGGGCTCGGAGACCCAGTACTTC. Protein sequence: CASSYVGGSETQYF. V usage is TRBV6-5 and J usage is TRBJ2-5; TRBD1 agrees at 7 bases. Germline V gene sequence: CDR1 MNHEY, CDR2 SVGAGI. The V and J ends lost 3 bases and 5 bases, in that order; junction bases with no gene match: 6. The CDR3 is 14 amino acids.

This clone has just one count. This chain joins TRBV9 and TRBJ1-4; no firm D call. The V gene's germline CDR1 is SGDLS and CDR2 YYNGEE. The CDR3 spans 15 residues. With 3 bases removed from V and 2 bases from J, the gap between germline ends came to 11 bases. As DNA, the CDR3 is TGTGCCAGCAGCGCTCGTTCGGGGACTAATGAAAAACTGTTTTTT. Protein: CASSARSGTNEKLFF.